Listed here are 15 T cell receptor beta chains from one sample, sequenced in a study of cytomegalovirus exposure and HLA in healthy donors. A multiplex PCR was run with 60 Vbeta primers and 13 Jbeta primers. The repertoire was sequenced with immunoSEQ multiplex PCR; TCRdb's copy has only in-frame clones and lacks some. This table has about 160,000 clones, around 80% appearing once. The sequenced sample was PBMCs. Receptor source: a woman under 30 in good health and CMV-seronegative.

The genes are TRBV27 and TRBJ2-5; 8 nucleotides agree with TRBD2. The trim removed 3 bases at V and 7 bases at J, leaving 7 bases unmatched. The germline gives CDR1 MNHEY, CDR2 SMNVEV (reference sequence). The CDR3 loop spans 14 amino acids. The CDR3 loop is CASSFSSGPGTQYF. CDR3 in DNA: TGTGCCAGCAGTTTCTCTAGCGGGCCGGGGACCCAGTACTTC.

There are a few counts of this clone. This rearrangement joins TRBV5-4 to TRBJ1-4; weak D call: TRBD1 (6 bases). Germline assignment: CDR1 SGHNT and CDR2 YYREEE (reference sequence). This CDR3 region has 13 residues. V was clipped by 2 bases and J by 8 bases, with 10 bases between them. CDR3 protein: CASSFRQGEKLFF. CDR3 coding DNA: TGTGCCAGCAGCTTCAGGCAGGGGGAAAAACTGTTTTTT.

The chain has TRBV6-1 and TRBJ1-3; no clear D gene. Trimming pared 5 bases from V and 0 bases from J, leaving 5 bases between. Germline lookup yields CDR1 MNHNS and CDR2 SASEGT. CDR3 length: 13 amino acids. This CDR3 is CASSQISGNTIYF. The CDR3 DNA sequence: TGTGCCAGCAGTCAGATCTCTGGAAACACCATATATTTT.

V gene TRBV6-1 combines with J gene TRBJ1-4; D possibly corresponds to TRBD1 (5 bases). The CDR3 length is 13 residues. The V gene lost 7 bases and the J gene lost 7 bases, with 13 bases spanning the gap. Germline values: CDR1 MNHNS, CDR2 SASEGT. CDR3 in DNA: TGTGCCAGCACTCAGGGTTTTCGTGAAAAACTGTTTTTT. Translating gives CASTQGFREKLFF.

The chain couples TRBV7-9 to TRBJ2-7, with D perhaps matching TRBD1 (6 bases). The V end was cut by 1 base, the J end by 2 bases, with 15 bases between. This CDR3 spans 16 amino acids. Germline V gene data show CDR1 as SEHNR and CDR2 as FQNEAQ (reference sequence). The CDR3 protein is CASSLGQGTSTYEQYF. Here the CDR3 DNA reads TGTGCCAGCAGCTTAGGGCAGGGGACAAGTACCTACGAGCAGTACTTC.

The chain couples TRBV4-2 to TRBJ2-2, with D perhaps TRBD2 (6 bases). The V and J ends lost 9 bases and 6 bases respectively, with 17 bases between them. The CDR3 sequence is 14 residues long. Germline lookup yields CDR1 LGHNA and CDR2 YNFKEQ. This CDR3 is CASQPLGGSGELFF. DNA of the CDR3: TGTGCCAGTCAACCTCTCGGGGGATCCGGGGAGCTGTTTTTT.

The CDR3 DNA sequence: TGTGCCAGCACCCAGGGCTACACCTTC. This codes for CASTQGYTF. J is TRBJ1-2 and V is TRBV25-1; D call uncertain. CDR3 length equals 9 residues. CDR1 is MGHDK, CDR2 SYGVNS, per germline. V lost 7 bases and J lost 8, with 5 bases in between.

The chain combines TRBV2 with TRBJ2-1; 8 bases map to TRBD2. CDR3 length: 15 residues. V lost 6 bases to trimming and J lost 7 bases; unmatched junction nucleotides: 11. The germline CDR1 and CDR2 sequences are SNHLY and FYNNEI. Here the CDR3 reads CASRGGGRTLNEQFF. The CDR3 coding sequence is TGTGCCAGCAGGGGGGGCGGGAGGACCTTAAATGAGCAGTTCTTC.

The J gene is TRBJ1-1, the V gene TRBV19; weak D call: TRBD1 (5 bases). This CDR3 is 12 amino acids long. The germline CDR1 and CDR2 sequences are LNHDA and SQIVND (reference sequence). V was cut by 3 bases and J by 8 bases, with 10 bases left in between. The CDR3 coding sequence is TGTGCCAGTAGTATTACCAGGGTAGAAGCTTTCTTT. Its protein is CASSITRVEAFF.

J is TRBJ2-5 and V is TRBV2; a possible D gene is TRBD1 (7 bases). V dropped 3 bases and J dropped 5 bases, with 19 bases sitting between them. The CDR3 is 16 residues long. Germline CDR1 is SNHLY and CDR2 is FYNNEI. The CDR3 is CASSDLDRFRGETQYF. The CDR3 bases are TGTGCCAGCAGTGACCTGGACAGGTTTCGGGGGGAGACCCAGTACTTC.

This chain joins TRBV5-1 and TRBJ2-2; TRBD1 agrees at 7 bases. The CDR3 has 17 amino acids. The J segment lost 4 bases and the V segment lost 0 bases, leaving 9 bases of the junction unmatched. CDR1 and CDR2 (germline): SGHRS, YFSETQ. The CDR3 here is CASSLGVGGAGTGELFF. DNA of the CDR3: TGCGCCAGCAGCTTGGGAGTAGGGGGCGCTGGCACCGGGGAGCTGTTTTTT.

The CDR3 DNA reads TGTGCCAGCAGCCAGGGGGCAGACTACGAGCAGTACTTC. Translating it yields CASSQGADYEQYF. V gene TRBV13 combines with J gene TRBJ2-7; 8 bases align to TRBD1. V shed 5 bases and J 3 bases; nucleotides not matched to a gene: 3. Germline V gives CDR1 PRHDT, CDR2 FYEKMQ (reference sequence). This CDR3 region has 13 residues.

The chain couples TRBV5-1 to TRBJ2-5, with TRBD1 matching over 10 bases. Germline V gene sequence: CDR1 SGHRS, CDR2 YFSETQ. Trimming cost V 4 bases and J 5 bases; bases outside gene matches: 8. The CDR3 extends over 15 amino acids. CDR3 DNA: TGCGCCAGCAGCCCCGTGGTGACAGGGGGCGAGACCCAGTACTTC. It yields the protein CASSPVVTGGETQYF.

The rearrangement uses TRBV7-3 and TRBJ1-1; TRBD1 matches at 12 bases. This CDR3 contains 14 residues. V dropped 4 bases and J dropped 5; count of bases not matched to a gene: 2. Germline V CDR1 and CDR2: SGHTA, FQGTGA. Here the CDR3 reads CASSWGQGATEAFF. As DNA, the CDR3 is TGTGCCAGCAGCTGGGGACAGGGGGCAACTGAAGCTTTCTTT.

In this sample, this clone turned up a few times. The J gene is TRBJ2-5, the V gene TRBV5-1, with a tentative D call TRBD2 (5 bases). Germline V gene sequence: CDR1 SGHRS, CDR2 YFSETQ. The ends were cut back, 2 bases at V and 0 bases at J, with 11 bases in the middle. The CDR3 spans 15 residues. Here the CDR3 reads CASSLSGADQETQYF. The CDR3 DNA reads as TGCGCCAGCAGCTTAAGCGGAGCAGACCAAGAGACCCAGTACTTC.